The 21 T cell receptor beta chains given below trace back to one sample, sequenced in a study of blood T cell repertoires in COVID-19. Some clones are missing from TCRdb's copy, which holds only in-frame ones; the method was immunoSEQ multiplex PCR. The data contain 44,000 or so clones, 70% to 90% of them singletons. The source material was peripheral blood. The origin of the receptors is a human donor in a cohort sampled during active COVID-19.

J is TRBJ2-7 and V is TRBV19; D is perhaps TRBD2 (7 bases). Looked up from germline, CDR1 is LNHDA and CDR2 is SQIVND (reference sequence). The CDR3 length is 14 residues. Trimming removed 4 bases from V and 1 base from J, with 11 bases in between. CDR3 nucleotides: TGTGCCAGTAGTAGGGGGGGCAAGTCCTACGAGCAGTACTTC. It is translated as CASSRGGKSYEQYF. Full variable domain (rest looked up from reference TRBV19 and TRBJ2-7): DGGITQSPKYLFRKEGQNVTLSCEQNLNHDAMYWYRQDPGQGLRLIYYSQIVNDFQKGDIAEGYSVSREKKESFPLTVTSAQKNPTAFYLCASSRGGKSYEQYFGPGTRLTVT.

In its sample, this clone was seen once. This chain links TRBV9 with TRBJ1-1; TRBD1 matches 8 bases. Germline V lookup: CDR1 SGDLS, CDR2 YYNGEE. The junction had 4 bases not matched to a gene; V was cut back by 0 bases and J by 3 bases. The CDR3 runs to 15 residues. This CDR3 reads CASSVGLQGDTEAFF. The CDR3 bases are TGTGCCAGCAGCGTAGGGCTACAGGGGGACACTGAAGCTTTCTTT.

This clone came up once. CDR3 bases: TGTGCCTGGATTCCCTTACAGGGGCTCAACTATGGCTACACCTTC. Amino acids: CAWIPLQGLNYGYTF. The V call is TRBV30, the J call TRBJ1-2; TRBD1 agrees at 7 bases. The germline gives CDR1 GTSNPN, CDR2 SVGIG (reference sequence). The CDR3 has 15 amino acids. V lost 4 bases and J lost 2; bases outside the gene matches: 10.

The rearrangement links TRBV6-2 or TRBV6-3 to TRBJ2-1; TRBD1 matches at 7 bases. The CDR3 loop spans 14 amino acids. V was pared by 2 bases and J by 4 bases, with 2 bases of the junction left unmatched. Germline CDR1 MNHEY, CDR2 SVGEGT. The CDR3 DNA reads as TGTGCCAGCAGTTACCGGGACAGATACAATGAGCAGTTCTTC. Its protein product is CASSYRDRYNEQFF.

This chain's CDR3 is CASSQGTLGEQYF. CDR3 DNA: TGTGCCAGCAGCCAGGGGACCCTGGGAGAGCAGTACTTC. The genes are TRBV7-9 and TRBJ2-7, with D perhaps matching TRBD1 (6 bases). V lost 5 bases and J lost 7, with 15 bases in between. The CDR3 extends over 13 amino acids. Germline V gives CDR1 SEHNR, CDR2 FQNEAQ (reference sequence).

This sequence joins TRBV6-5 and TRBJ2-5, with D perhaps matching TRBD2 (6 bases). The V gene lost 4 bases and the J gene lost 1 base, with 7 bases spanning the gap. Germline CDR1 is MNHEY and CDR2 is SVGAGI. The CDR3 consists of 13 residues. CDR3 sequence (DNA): TGTGCCAGCAGTTGGGGAGGCCAAGAGACCCAGTACTTC. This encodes CASSWGGQETQYF.

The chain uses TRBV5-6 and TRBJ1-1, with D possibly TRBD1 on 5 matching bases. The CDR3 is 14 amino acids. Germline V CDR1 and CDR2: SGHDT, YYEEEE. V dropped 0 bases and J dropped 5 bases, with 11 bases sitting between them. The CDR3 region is CASSLVGHRTEAFF. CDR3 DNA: TGTGCCAGCAGCTTGGTTGGACACCGGACTGAAGCTTTCTTT.

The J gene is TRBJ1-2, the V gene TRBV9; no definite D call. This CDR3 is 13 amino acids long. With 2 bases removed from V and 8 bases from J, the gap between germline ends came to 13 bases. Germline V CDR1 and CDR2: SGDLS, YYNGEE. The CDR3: CASSVALTGGYTF. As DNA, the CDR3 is TGTGCCAGCAGCGTGGCACTAACGGGGGGCTACACCTTC.

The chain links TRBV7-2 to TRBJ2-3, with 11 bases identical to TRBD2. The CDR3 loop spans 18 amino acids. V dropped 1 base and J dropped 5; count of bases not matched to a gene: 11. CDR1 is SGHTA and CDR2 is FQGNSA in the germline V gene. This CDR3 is CASSLVPLAGGPIDTQYF. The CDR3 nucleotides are TGTGCCAGCAGCTTAGTTCCCTTAGCGGGGGGGCCCATAGATACGCAGTATTTT. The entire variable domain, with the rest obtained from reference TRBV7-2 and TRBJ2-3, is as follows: GAGVSQSPSNKVTEKGKDVELRCDPISGHTALYWYRQSLGQGLEFLIYFQGNSAPDKSGLPSDRFSAERTGGSVSTLTIQRTQQEDSAVYLCASSLVPLAGGPIDTQYFGPGTRLTVL.

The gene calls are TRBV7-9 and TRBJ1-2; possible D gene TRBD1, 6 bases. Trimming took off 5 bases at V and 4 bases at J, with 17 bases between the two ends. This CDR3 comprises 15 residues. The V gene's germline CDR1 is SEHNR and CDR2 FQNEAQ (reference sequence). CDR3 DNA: TGTGCCAGCAGCCCCCGGGACACCGGCGCCTATGGCTACACCTTC. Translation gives CASSPRDTGAYGYTF.

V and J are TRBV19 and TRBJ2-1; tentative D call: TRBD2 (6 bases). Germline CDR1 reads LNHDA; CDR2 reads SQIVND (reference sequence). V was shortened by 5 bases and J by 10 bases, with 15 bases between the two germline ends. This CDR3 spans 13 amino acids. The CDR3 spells CASSPSDLGEQFF. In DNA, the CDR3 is TGTGCCAGTAGTCCTAGCGACCTCGGCGAGCAGTTCTTC.

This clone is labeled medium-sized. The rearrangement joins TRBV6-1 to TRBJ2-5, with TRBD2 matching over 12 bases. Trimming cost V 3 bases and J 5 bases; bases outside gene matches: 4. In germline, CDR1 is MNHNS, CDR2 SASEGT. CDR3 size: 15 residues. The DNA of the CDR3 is TGTGCCAGCAGTGAGACTAGCGGGGGTGGCGAGACCCAGTACTTC. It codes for CASSETSGGGETQYF.

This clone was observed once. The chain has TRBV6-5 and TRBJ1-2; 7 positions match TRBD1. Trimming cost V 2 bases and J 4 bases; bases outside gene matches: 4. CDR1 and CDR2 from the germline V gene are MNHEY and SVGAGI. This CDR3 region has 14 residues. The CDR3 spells CASSYRRGLYGYTF. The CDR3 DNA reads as TGTGCCAGCAGTTACAGAAGGGGGCTCTATGGCTACACCTTC.

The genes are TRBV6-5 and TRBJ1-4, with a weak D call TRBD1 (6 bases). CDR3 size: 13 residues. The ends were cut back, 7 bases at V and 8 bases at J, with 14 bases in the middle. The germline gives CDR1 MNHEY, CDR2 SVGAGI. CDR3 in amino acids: CASNGGAGEKLFF. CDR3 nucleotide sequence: TGTGCCAGCAATGGGGGGGCCGGGGAAAAACTGTTTTTT.

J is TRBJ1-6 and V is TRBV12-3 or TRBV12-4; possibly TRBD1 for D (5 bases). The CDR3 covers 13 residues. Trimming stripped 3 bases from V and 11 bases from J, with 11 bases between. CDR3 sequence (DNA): TGTGCCAGCAGTTTGGGGGGAGAGACACCCCTCCACTTT. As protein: CASSLGGETPLHF.

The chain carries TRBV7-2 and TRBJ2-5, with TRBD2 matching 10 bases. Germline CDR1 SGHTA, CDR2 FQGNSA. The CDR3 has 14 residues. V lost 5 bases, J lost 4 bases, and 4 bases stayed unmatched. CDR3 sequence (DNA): TGTGCCAGCAGCCCTTGGACTAGCGGAGAGACCCAGTACTTC. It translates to CASSPWTSGETQYF. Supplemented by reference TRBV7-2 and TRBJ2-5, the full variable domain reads GAGVSQSPSNKVTEKGKDVELRCDPISGHTALYWYRQSLGQGLEFLIYFQGNSAPDKSGLPSDRFSAERTGGSVSTLTIQRTQQEDSAVYLCASSPWTSGETQYFGPGTRLLVL.

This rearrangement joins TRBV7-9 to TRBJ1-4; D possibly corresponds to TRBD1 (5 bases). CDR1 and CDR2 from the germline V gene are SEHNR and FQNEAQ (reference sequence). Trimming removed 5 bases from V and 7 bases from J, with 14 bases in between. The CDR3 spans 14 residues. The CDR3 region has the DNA TGTGCCAGCAGCGCCAGGGTGGGGGGTGAAAAACTGTTTTTT. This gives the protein CASSARVGGEKLFF.

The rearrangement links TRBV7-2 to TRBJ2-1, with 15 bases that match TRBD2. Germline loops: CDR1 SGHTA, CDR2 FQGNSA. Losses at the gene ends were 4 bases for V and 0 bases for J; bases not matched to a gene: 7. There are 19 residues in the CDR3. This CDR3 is CASSSPGLAGGSSYNEQFF. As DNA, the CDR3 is TGTGCCAGCAGCTCCCCGGGACTAGCGGGGGGAAGCTCCTACAATGAGCAGTTCTTC.

CDR3 in amino acids: CASSEQRGHYEQYF. The CDR3 DNA sequence: TGTGCCAGCAGTGAACAGCGGGGCCACTACGAGCAGTACTTC. The genes are TRBV6-1 and TRBJ2-7; TRBD2 matches 7 bases. The CDR3 length is 14 residues. The germline CDR1 and CDR2 sequences are MNHNS and SASEGT. The junction had 4 bases not matched to a gene; V was cut back by 2 bases and J by 3 bases.

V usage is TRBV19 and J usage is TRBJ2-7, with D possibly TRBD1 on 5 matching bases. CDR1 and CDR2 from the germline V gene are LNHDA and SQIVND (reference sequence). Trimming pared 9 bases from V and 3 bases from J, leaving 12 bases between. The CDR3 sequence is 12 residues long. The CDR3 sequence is CASQSQGYEQYF. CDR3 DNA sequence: TGTGCCAGCCAGAGCCAGGGCTACGAGCAGTACTTC.

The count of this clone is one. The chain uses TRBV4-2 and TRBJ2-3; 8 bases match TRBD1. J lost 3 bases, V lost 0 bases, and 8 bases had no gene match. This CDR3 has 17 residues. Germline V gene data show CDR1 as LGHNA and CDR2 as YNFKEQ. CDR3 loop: CASSQEGAYRGTDTQYF. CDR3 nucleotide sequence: TGTGCCAGCAGCCAAGAAGGTGCCTACAGGGGGACAGATACGCAGTATTTT.